One and the same sample provided the 15 T cell receptor beta chains below, sequenced in a study of blood T cell repertoires in COVID-19. Assay: immunoSEQ multiplex PCR; the TCRdb copy retains only in-frame clones and omits some. The sample records under 250,000 clones, approximately 86% being singletons. Sequenced material: peripheral blood. All receptors come from a woman aged 60-70 years who had recovered from COVID-19.

The CDR3 coding sequence is TGCGCCAGCAGCCGAGGGGGCGACGCTGGAAACACCATATATTTT. Its translation: CASSRGGDAGNTIYF. The chain recombines TRBV5-1 with TRBJ1-3, with 7 bases identical to TRBD1. Germline V gives CDR1 SGHRS, CDR2 YFSETQ. CDR3 length equals 15 residues. V shed 4 bases, J shed 2 bases, and the junction held 6 bases outside the gene matches. Variable domain in full (rest from reference TRBV5-1 and TRBJ1-3): KAGVTQTPRYLIKTRGQQVTLSCSPISGHRSVSWYQQTPGQGLQFLFEYFSETQRNKGNFPGRFSGRQFSNSRSEMNVSTLELGDSALYLCASSRGGDAGNTIYFGEGSWLTVV.

The chain employs TRBV7-8 and TRBJ2-7, with D perhaps matching TRBD1 (5 bases). Looked up from germline, CDR1 is SGHVS and CDR2 is FQNEAQ. Trimming shortened V by 6 bases and J by 0 bases, and 18 bases separated the two germline ends. The CDR3 has 16 amino acids. CDR3 sequence: CASSPGRPISSYEQYF. The DNA for the CDR3 is TGTGCCAGCAGTCCAGGGCGGCCGATCAGCTCCTACGAGCAGTACTTC.

V and J are TRBV11-2 and TRBJ2-7; 9 bases map to TRBD2. There are 17 residues in the CDR3. J gave up 4 bases and V 6 bases, and 16 bases lay outside the gene matches. CDR1 and CDR2 (germline): SGHAT, FQNNGV. The CDR3 reads CASRNPAGGTARYEQYF. CDR3 DNA: TGTGCCAGCAGGAACCCAGCGGGGGGCACAGCGCGGTACGAGCAGTACTTC.

The chain employs TRBV28 and TRBJ2-1; D uncertain. This CDR3 is 16 amino acids long. Trimming stripped 1 base from V and 5 bases from J, with 15 bases between. Germline V CDR1 and CDR2: MDHEN, SYDVKM. The DNA of the CDR3 is TGTGCCAGCAGTTTATTCAGGATTTATTCGAACAATGAGCAGTTCTTC. It translates to CASSLFRIYSNNEQFF.

The rearrangement uses TRBV9 and TRBJ2-3; TRBD2 agrees at 10 bases. The CDR3 contains 16 residues. With V trimmed by 1 base and J by 1 base, 3 bases remained unmatched. CDR1 and CDR2 (germline): SGDLS, YYNGEE. The CDR3 spells CASSVKAGGRTDTQYF. DNA of the CDR3: TGTGCCAGCAGCGTAAAAGCGGGGGGGCGCACAGATACGCAGTATTTT. Together with reference TRBV9 and TRBJ2-3, the CDR3 gives the full variable domain: DSGVTQTPKHLITATGQRVTLRCSPRSGDLSVYWYQQSLDQGLQFLIQYYNGEERAKGNILERFSAQQFPDLHSELNLSSLELGDSALYFCASSVKAGGRTDTQYFGPGTRLTVL.

The chain has TRBV2 and TRBJ2-3; 7 positions match TRBD1. The V gene's germline CDR1 is SNHLY and CDR2 FYNNEI. CDR3 length: 14 amino acids. Trimming cost V 5 bases and J 5 bases; bases outside gene matches: 7. CDR3 coding DNA: TGTGCCAGCAGTAATCGCCGGGACAGAGATACGCAGTATTTT. It is translated as CASSNRRDRDTQYF.

This chain connects TRBV7-2 to TRBJ2-7, with a weak D call TRBD2 (6 bases). The CDR3 runs 15 residues. Germline CDR1 SGHTA, CDR2 FQGNSA. V was pared by 0 bases and J by 3 bases, with 12 bases between. CDR3 in amino acids: CASSLAAGFYYEQYF. CDR3 in DNA: TGTGCCAGCAGCTTAGCGGCGGGGTTCTACTACGAGCAGTACTTC.

This sequence joins TRBV5-1 and TRBJ2-5; D not certain. The CDR3 length is 12 residues. V was shortened by 1 base and J by 5 bases, with 6 bases between the two germline ends. Germline loops: CDR1 SGHRS, CDR2 YFSETQ. The CDR3: CASSLRLETQYF. The CDR3 DNA sequence: TGCGCCAGCAGCTTGCGGTTGGAGACCCAGTACTTC.

The rearrangement links TRBV9 to TRBJ1-2, with D possibly being TRBD1 (6 bases). Trimming took 0 bases from V and 2 from J, leaving 8 bases between them. The CDR3 runs 14 residues. Per germline, CDR1 SGDLS and CDR2 YYNGEE. This CDR3 is CASSVDQGNYGYTF. Here the CDR3 DNA reads TGTGCCAGCAGCGTAGATCAGGGGAACTATGGCTACACCTTC.

The V and J genes are TRBV27 and TRBJ1-6; D may be TRBD1 (6 bases). With 5 bases removed from V and 5 bases from J, the gap between germline ends came to 10 bases. The CDR3 is 14 amino acids. The germline gives CDR1 MNHEY, CDR2 SMNVEV (reference sequence). The chain's CDR3 is CASSPRQDNSPLHF. The CDR3 DNA is TGTGCCAGCAGTCCGAGACAGGATAATTCACCCCTCCACTTT.

The rearrangement uses TRBV5-1 and TRBJ1-1; a weak D match, TRBD1 (6 bases). CDR3 length: 14 amino acids. CDR1 is SGHRS, CDR2 YFSETQ, per germline. V was cut by 1 base and J by 4 bases, with 11 bases left in between. The chain's CDR3 is CASSLQGGGTEAFF. DNA for the CDR3: TGCGCCAGCAGCTTGCAAGGGGGTGGCACTGAAGCTTTCTTT. The full variable domain, rest sourced from reference TRBV5-1 and TRBJ1-1, is KAGVTQTPRYLIKTRGQQVTLSCSPISGHRSVSWYQQTPGQGLQFLFEYFSETQRNKGNFPGRFSGRQFSNSRSEMNVSTLELGDSALYLCASSLQGGGTEAFFGQGTRLTVV.

This chain connects TRBV29-1 to TRBJ1-2; D uncertain. Germline V gives CDR1 SQVTM, CDR2 ANQGSEA. This CDR3 has 11 residues. The ends were cut back, 0 bases at V and 8 bases at J, with 7 bases in the middle. CDR3: CSVEDLRGYTF. The CDR3 nucleotides are TGCAGCGTTGAAGATCTCCGGGGCTACACCTTC.

This clone was observed once. V is TRBV11-3 and J is TRBJ2-3; the D is unclear. The CDR3 runs 14 residues. Germline CDR1 reads SGHNT; CDR2 reads YENEEA. Between the trimmed V and J ends, which lost 5 bases and 3 bases, there was a span of 12 bases. The CDR3 loop is CASSPTRLTDTQYF. The DNA of the CDR3 is TGTGCCAGCAGCCCGACCCGACTGACAGATACGCAGTATTTT.

This clone was seen just once. One end of the junction is discordant with germline, which a read error may explain. V gene TRBV7-7 combines with J gene TRBJ2-3; 14 nucleotides agree with TRBD2. Per the germline V gene, CDR1 is SSHAT and CDR2 is FNYEAQ (reference sequence). This CDR3 contains 16 residues. CDR3 DNA sequence: TGTGCTAGCAGCCCGGGACTAGCGGGGGTAGGAGATACGCAGTATTTT. It specifies CASSPGLAGVGDTQYF.

This clone appeared once. V usage is TRBV6-2 or TRBV6-3 and J usage is TRBJ2-1; D is possibly TRBD1 (6 bases). CDR1 and CDR2 (germline): MNHEY, SVGEGT. This CDR3 has 13 residues. V gave up 6 bases and J gave up 4 bases, with 10 bases separating them. The CDR3 DNA reads as TGTGCCAGCAGCCCGGACAGTTACAATGAGCAGTTCTTC. It encodes CASSPDSYNEQFF.